A selection of T cell receptor beta chains follows, all from one sample in a study of T-cell reconstitution after alpha-beta-depleted transplantation in children. One entry per CDR3 protein, called by TCRdb with MiXCR from the PCR reads. The sample has some 500,000 distinct CDR3 sequences, about 16% seen once. The specimen was PBMCs from the stem cell graft donor, collected from the stem cell graft. The receptor source for this set is a human donor who donated a stem cell graft to a child with acute lymphoblastic leukemia. Each CDR3 is given with its conserved first and last residue. The order of the fields is clone size, V gene, J gene, CDR3 protein. Size is stated for part of the rows, as once, few or many counts, or as a class when the clone is expanded.

few	TRBV5-1	TRBJ2-2	CASSLGQASTGELFF
NA	TRBV5-1	TRBJ2-7	CASGLDSRESYEQYF
NA	TRBV12-3/TRBV12-4	TRBJ2-7	CASSLRAWGYGEQYF
few	TRBV6-5	TRBJ2-5	CASSYSTSVEETQYF
few	TRBV6-5	TRBJ1-5	CASSYKDRGRDNQPQHF
few	TRBV12-3/TRBV12-4	TRBJ1-1	CASSWTEMNTEAFF
NA	TRBV14	TRBJ2-5	CASSQDMTGRGETQYF
NA	TRBV5-1	TRBJ2-7	CASSLAERDPYEQYF
NA	TRBV20-1	TRBJ2-1	CSAIFGGEQFF
few	TRBV2	TRBJ2-7	CASRNSYEQYF
NA	TRBV9	TRBJ2-7	CASSVRDRSSGEQYF
NA	TRBV20-1	TRBJ2-1	CSAREASEQFF
few	TRBV5-1	TRBJ2-1	CASSPPTLAGGGNEQFF
few	TRBV5-1	TRBJ2-1	CASSRNGGREAYNEQFF
few	TRBV7-8	TRBJ1-2	CASSFLRGGYTF
NA	TRBV11-2	TRBJ2-2	CASSPRLGGRNTGELFF
few	TRBV5-1	TRBJ1-1	CASTINTEAFF
many	TRBV29-1	TRBJ1-1	CSVYPPGHSEAFF
few	TRBV5-1	TRBJ2-5	CASSLTGAVGWETQYF
few	TRBV2	TRBJ2-5	CASSDTSEEYF
few	TRBV24-1	TRBJ2-1	CATSDSSVVGHEQFF
few	TRBV12-3/TRBV12-4	TRBJ1-4	CASRLGVYYNEKLFF
few	TRBV11-1	TRBJ2-1	CASSSPQGRPWEDEQFF
NA	TRBV6-4	TRBJ2-1	CASSPNGRDEIEQFF
few	TRBV5-1	TRBJ1-2	CASSLRGVLLDGYTF
NA	TRBV7-9	TRBJ2-4	CASSPTTSGAKNIQYF
NA	TRBV20-1	TRBJ2-5	CSARARAQETQYF
few	TRBV19	TRBJ2-7	CASSIRASGATHYEQYF
NA	TRBV5-4	TRBJ2-3	CASSARDRGLSTDTQYF
NA	TRBV7-9	TRBJ2-6	CASSLGQAPGANVLTF
NA	TRBV5-1	TRBJ2-7	CASGEGNFKPGQGISYEQYF
few	TRBV5-1	TRBJ1-2	CASSFLQANYGYTF
NA	TRBV20-1	TRBJ1-2	CSARLDPYGYTF
few	TRBV10-3	TRBJ1-1	CATTDRGPGMNTEAFF
NA	TRBV15	TRBJ2-1	CATSRERDRATNEQFF
NA	TRBV7-2	TRBJ2-7	CASSSPTSFSYEQYF
NA	TRBV13	TRBJ1-5	CASEARGSNQPQHF
NA	TRBV20-1	TRBJ2-7	CSALERLAGRPYEQYF
NA	TRBV29-1	TRBJ1-5	CSVAGTESNQPQHF
few	TRBV5-1	TRBJ2-5	CASSLVARAPQETQYF
NA	TRBV5-1	TRBJ2-7	CASSPIGHEQYF
NA	TRBV5-1	TRBJ2-1	CASSPPAKYNEQFF
few	TRBV6-5	TRBJ1-2	CASSYYQGAYSGYTF
NA	TRBV6-6	TRBJ1-5	CASRWDGGLPQHF
few	TRBV10-3	TRBJ1-6	CAIRFRDTSDSPLHF